The sequence of this T cell receptor (beta chain) was determined in a study of cytomegalovirus exposure and HLA in healthy donors. Study details: A prior study identified over 100 million unique TCR beta sequences from some 180 million T cells. Study-level results: An analysis that came later showed most CMV-associated TCR beta chains appearing HLA-restricted.

This clone was counted a single time. As yet, its antigen is unknown. Other DNA sequences in this sample translate to the same CDR3. The PCR employed 60 Vbeta primers together with 13 Jbeta primers. Some clones are missing from TCRdb's copy, which holds only in-frame ones; the method was immunoSEQ multiplex PCR. The table has around 150,000 clones, 76% seen once; the top ten hold about 2.9%. The CDR3 totals 14 residues. Between the trimmed V and J ends, which lost 1 base and 1 base, there was a span of 5 bases. In germline, CDR1 is SGDLS, CDR2 YYNGEE. V is TRBV9 and J is TRBJ2-2; D may be TRBD2 (5 bases). The material sequenced was PBMCs. The source is a man between 35 and 55 years old in good health and CMV-seronegative. This CDR3 is CASSVRENTGELFF. The CDR3 region has the DNA TGTGCCAGCAGCGTACGGGAGAACACCGGGGAGCTGTTTTTT.